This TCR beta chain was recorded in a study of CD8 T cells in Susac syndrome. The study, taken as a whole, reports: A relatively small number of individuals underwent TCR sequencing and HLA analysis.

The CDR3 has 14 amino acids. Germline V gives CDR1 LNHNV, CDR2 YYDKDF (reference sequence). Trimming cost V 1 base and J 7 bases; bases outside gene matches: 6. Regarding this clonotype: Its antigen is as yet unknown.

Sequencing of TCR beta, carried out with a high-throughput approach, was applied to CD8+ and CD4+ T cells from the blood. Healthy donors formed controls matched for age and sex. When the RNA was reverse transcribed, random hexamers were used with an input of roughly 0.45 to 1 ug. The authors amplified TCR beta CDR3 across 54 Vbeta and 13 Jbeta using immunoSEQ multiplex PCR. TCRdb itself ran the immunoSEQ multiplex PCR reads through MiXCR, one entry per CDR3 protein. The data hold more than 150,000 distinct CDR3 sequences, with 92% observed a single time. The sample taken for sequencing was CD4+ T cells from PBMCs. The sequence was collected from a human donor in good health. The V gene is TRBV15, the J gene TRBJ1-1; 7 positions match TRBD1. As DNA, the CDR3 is TGTGCCACCAGCAGAGCTCACAGGGGAGGTGAAGCTTTCTTT. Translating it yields CATSRAHRGGEAFF.